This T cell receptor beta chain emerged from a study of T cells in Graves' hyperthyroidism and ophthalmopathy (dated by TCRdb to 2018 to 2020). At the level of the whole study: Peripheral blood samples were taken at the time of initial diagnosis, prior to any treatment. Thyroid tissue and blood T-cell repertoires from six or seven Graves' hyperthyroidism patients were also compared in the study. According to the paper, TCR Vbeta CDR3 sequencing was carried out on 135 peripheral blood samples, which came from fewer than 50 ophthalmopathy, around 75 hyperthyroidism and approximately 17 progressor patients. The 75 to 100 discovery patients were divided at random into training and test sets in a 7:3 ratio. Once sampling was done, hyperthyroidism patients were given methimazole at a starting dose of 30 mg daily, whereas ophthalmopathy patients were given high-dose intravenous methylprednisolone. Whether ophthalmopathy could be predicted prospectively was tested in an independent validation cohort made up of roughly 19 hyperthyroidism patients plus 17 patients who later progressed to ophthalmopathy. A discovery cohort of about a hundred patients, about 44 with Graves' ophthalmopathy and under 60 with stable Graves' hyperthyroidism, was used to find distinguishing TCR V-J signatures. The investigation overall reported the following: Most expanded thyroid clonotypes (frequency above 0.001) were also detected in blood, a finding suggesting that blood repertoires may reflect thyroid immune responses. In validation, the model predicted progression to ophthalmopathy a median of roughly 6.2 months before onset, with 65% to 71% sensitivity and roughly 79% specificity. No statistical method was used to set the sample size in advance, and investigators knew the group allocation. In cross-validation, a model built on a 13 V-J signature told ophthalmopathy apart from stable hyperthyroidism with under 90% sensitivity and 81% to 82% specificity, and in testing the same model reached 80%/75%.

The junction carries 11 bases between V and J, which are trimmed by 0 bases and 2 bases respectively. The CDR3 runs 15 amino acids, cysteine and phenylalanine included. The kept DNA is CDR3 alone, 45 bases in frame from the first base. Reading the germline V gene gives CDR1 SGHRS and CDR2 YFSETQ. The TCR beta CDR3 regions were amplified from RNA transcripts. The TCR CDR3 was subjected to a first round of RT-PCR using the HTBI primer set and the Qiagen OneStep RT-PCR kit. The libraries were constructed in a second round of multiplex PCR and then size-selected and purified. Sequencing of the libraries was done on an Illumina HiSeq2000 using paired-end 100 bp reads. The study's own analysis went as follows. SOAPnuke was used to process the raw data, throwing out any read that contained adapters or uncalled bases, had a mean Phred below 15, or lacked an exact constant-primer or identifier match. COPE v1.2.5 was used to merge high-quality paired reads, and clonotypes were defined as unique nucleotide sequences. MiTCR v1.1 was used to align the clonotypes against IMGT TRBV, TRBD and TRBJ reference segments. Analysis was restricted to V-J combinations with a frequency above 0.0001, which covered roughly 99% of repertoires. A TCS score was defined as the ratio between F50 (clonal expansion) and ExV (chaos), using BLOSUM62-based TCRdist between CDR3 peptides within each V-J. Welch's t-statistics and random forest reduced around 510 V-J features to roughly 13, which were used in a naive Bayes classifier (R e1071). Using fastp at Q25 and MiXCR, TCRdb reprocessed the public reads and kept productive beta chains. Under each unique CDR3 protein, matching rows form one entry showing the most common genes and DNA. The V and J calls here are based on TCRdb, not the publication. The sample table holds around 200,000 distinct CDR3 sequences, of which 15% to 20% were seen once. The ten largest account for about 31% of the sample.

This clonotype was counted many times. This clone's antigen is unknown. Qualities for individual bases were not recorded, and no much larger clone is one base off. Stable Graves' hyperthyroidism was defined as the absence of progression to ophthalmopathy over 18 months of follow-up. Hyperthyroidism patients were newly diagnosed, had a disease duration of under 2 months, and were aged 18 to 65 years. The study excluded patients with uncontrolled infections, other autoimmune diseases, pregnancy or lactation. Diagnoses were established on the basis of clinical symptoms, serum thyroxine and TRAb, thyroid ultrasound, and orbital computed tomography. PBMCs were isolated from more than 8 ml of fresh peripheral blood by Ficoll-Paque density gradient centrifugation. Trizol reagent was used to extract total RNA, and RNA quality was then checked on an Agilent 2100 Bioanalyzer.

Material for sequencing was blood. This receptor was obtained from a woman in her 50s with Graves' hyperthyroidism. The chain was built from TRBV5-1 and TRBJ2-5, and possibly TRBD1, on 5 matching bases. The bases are TGCGCCAGCAGCTTGGCTACAGGAGAGCAAGAGACCCAGTACTTC. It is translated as CASSLATGEQETQYF. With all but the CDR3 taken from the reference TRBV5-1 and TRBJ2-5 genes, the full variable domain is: KAGVTQTPRYLIKTRGQQVTLSCSPISGHRSVSWYQQTPGQGLQFLFEYFSETQRNKGNFPGRFSGRQFSNSRSEMNVSTLELGDSALYLCASSLATGEQETQYFGPGTRLLVL.